This T cell receptor (beta chain) was recovered during a study of shared clonotypes between healthy human individuals. Study-wide results and limits: What naive subsets generally showed was a larger estimated richness than memory subsets showed.

The CDR3 has 14 amino acids. The germline V and J ends were trimmed by 1 base and 1 base, with 7 bases remaining between them. The germline V gene has CDR1 SEHNR and CDR2 FQNEAQ (reference sequence). To note about this clone: The antigen is unknown. This same CDR3 is encoded by further DNA sequences in the sample.

TCRdb's table, derived via immunoSEQ multiplex PCR, lists solely in-frame clones and lacks some. The sample lists roughly 1.4 million clones; about 98.5% were seen once. Sequenced material: naive CD4+ T cells sorted from blood. Subset denoted: CD45RA+ positively selected. The TCR comes from a man aged 25 to 40 in good health. The chain links TRBV7-9 to TRBJ1-1; D perhaps matches TRBD1 (5 bases). CDR3 loop: CASSLGGQNTEAFF. In nucleotides, the CDR3 is TGTGCCAGCAGCTTAGGTGGACAGAACACTGAAGCTTTCTTT.